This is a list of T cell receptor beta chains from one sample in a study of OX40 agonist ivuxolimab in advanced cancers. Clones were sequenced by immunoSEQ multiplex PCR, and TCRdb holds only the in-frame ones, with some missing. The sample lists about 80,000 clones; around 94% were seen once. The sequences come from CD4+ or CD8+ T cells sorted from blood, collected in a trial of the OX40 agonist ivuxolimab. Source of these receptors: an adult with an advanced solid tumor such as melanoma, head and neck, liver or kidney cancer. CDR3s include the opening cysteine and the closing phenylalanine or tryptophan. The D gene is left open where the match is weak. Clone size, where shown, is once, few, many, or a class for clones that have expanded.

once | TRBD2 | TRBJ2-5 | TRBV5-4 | TGTGCCAGCAGCCCTGACCTGCGACGGGAGGGCCGAGGGGGAGAGACCCAGTACTTC | CASSPDLRREGRGGETQYF
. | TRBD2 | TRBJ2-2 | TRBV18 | TGTGCCAGCTCACCACCGAACCCAGCGGGAGGTGTGGAGCTGTTTTTT | CASSPPNPAGGVELFF
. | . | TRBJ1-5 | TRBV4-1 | TGCGCCAGCAGCCAAGACGGGTCAGGGAACAACTATCAGCCCCAGCATTTT | CASSQDGSGNNYQPQHF
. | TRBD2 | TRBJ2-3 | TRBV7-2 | TGTGCCAGCAGCCCTGGACTAGCGGGAGCGGGGGATACGCAGTATTTT | CASSPGLAGAGDTQYF
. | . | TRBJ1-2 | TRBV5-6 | TGTGCCAGCAGCGCCGGGGGGAATAGCTATGGCTACACCTTC | CASSAGGNSYGYTF
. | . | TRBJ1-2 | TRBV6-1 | TGTGCCAGCAGTCCCGTAGGACACCCTAACTATGGCTACACCTTC | CASSPVGHPNYGYTF
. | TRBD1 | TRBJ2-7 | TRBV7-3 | TGTGCCAGCAGCCGCGCCCACAGGGGGCCCTACGAGCAGTACTTC | CASSRAHRGPYEQYF
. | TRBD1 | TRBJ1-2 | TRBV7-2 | TGTGCCAGCAGCTGGACAGGGAACTATGGCTACACCTTC | CASSWTGNYGYTF
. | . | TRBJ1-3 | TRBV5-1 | TGCGCCAGCAGCTTCCGGCCAGGGAGAGGGGATTCTGGAAACACCATATATTTT | CASSFRPGRGDSGNTIYF
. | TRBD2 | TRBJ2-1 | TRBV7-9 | TGTGCCAGCAGCCTCAGCGGGAGTCGCAATGAGCAGTTCTTC | CASSLSGSRNEQFF
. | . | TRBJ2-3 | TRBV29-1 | TGCAGCGCCAACCGGGTCGTGGGGCCAGATACGCAGTATTTT | CSANRVVGPDTQYF
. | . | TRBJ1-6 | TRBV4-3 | TGCGCCAGCAGCCAAGGAGGCGGGTCCTATAATTCACCCCTCCACTTT | CASSQGGGSYNSPLHF
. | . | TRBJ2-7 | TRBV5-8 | TGTGCCAGCAGCTTGTGGCGAGGGCAGTACTTC | CASSLWRGQYF
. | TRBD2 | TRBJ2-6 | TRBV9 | TGTGCCAGCAGCCCTCAAGCGGGGTCTAGCTCTGGGGCCAACGTCCTGACTTTC | CASSPQAGSSSGANVLTF
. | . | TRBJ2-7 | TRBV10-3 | TGTGCCAGTGCCGGGTCCTACCCCTACGAGCAGTACTTC | CASAGSYPYEQYF
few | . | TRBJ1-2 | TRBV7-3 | TGTGCCAGCAGCCCGGACGGACTCTATGGCTACACCTTC | CASSPDGLYGYTF
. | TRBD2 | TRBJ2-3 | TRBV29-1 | TGCAGCGTTGAAGCCGTGGTAGCGGGATCGCCGCAGTATTTT | CSVEAVVAGSPQYF
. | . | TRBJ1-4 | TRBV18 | TGTGCCAGCTCACCTTTTCCGGGAGGGGAAAAACTGTTTTTT | CASSPFPGGEKLFF
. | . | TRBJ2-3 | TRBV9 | TGTGCCAGCAGCGTAGAGGCAGATACGCAGTATTTT | CASSVEADTQYF
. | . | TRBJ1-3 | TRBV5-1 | TGCGCCAGCAGCTTGGAGGCGGGCGGAAACACCATATATTTT | CASSLEAGGNTIYF
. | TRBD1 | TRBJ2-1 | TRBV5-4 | TGTGCCAGCAGCTTGGCCGGGACAGGGGGTTACAATGAGCAGTTCTTC | CASSLAGTGGYNEQFF
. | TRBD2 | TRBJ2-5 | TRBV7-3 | TGTGCCAGCAGCTTACTAGCGGGAAAACAAGAGACCCAGTACTTC | CASSLLAGKQETQYF
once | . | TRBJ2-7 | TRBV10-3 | TGTGCCACCCACCCGGACGGCGGGAATGGCGCCTACGAGCAGTACTTC | CATHPDGGNGAYEQYF
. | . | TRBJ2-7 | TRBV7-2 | TGTGCCAGCAGCTTAAGGGACGGTATAGATGAGCAGTACTTC | CASSLRDGIDEQYF
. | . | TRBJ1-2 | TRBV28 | TGTGCCAGCATCCTACAGGGTGGTCGTGGCTACACCTTC | CASILQGGRGYTF
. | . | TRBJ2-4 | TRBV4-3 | TGCGCCAGCAGCCAAGATGGAGTTTCGAACATTCAGTACTTC | CASSQDGVSNIQYF
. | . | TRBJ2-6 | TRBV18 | TGTGCCAGCTCAATACAAGGGGTCCCCTACTCTGGGGCCAACGTCCTGACTTTC | CASSIQGVPYSGANVLTF
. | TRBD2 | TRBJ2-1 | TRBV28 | TGTGCCAGCAGTGGCCTCGTCCCCGGGGGGAGGGGTGCCTACAATGAGCAGTTCTTC | CASSGLVPGGRGAYNEQFF
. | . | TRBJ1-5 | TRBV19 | TGTGCCAGTAGACCCGGGGGTTTCCAGCCCCAGCATTTT | CASRPGGFQPQHF
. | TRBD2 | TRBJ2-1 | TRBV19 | TGTGCCAGTAGTATGCGCGGGAGGGTTGGGAATGAGCAGTTCTTC | CASSMRGRVGNEQFF
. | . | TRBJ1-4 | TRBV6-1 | TGTGCCAGCAGCAGGGACGGCAATGAAAAACTGTTTTTT | CASSRDGNEKLFF
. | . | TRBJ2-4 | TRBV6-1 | TGTGCCAGCAGAGAAGGGGGGGGCAAAAACATTCAGTACTTC | CASREGGGKNIQYF
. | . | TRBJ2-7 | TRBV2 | TGTGCCAGCAGTAGACAGGCCTACGAGCAGTACTTC | CASSRQAYEQYF
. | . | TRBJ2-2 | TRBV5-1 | TGCGCCAGCAGCTCCCCCCCCGGGGAGCTGTTTTTT | CASSSPPGELFF
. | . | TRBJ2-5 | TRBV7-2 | TGTGCCAGCAGCTTCAGGGGAACCCAGTACTTC | CASSFRGTQYF
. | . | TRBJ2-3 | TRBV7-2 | TGTGCCAGCAGCTTAGCTCTGGGTACAGATACGCAGTATTTT | CASSLALGTDTQYF
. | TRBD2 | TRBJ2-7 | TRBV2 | TGTGCCAGCAGGGGAGGACTAGCGGAGACCTACGAGCAGTACTTC | CASRGGLAETYEQYF
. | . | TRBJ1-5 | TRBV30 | TGTGCCTGGAGTGAATCCGGGAGCCTAAATCAGCCCCAGCATTTT | CAWSESGSLNQPQHF
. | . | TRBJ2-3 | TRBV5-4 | TGTGCCAGCAGTCTCAGGGGAGGGCCAACAGATACGCAGTATTTT | CASSLRGGPTDTQYF
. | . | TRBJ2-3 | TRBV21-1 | TGTGCCAGCAAAGTAAGCGGGAGGACCACAGATACGCAGTATTTT | CASKVSGRTTDTQYF